The 17 T cell receptor beta chains below were found in one sample sequenced in a study of blood T cell repertoires in COVID-19. Measured with immunoSEQ multiplex PCR; TCRdb has only the in-frame clones, and not every one. Among about 160,000 clones, 86% were seen once, and the ten largest hold approximately 4%. The specimen sequenced was peripheral blood. The receptor source for this set is a woman in her 70s with acute or convalescent COVID-19.

A word on this clone: Germline and junction disagree at one end, which may indicate a read error. The chain recombines TRBV6-6 with TRBJ2-1, with TRBD2 matching 10 bases. Germline CDR1 and CDR2: MNHNY and SVGAGI (reference sequence). The CDR3 is 16 residues long. This CDR3 is CASSYSNLAGARREVF. The CDR3 nucleotides read TGTGCCAGCAGTTACTCGAATCTAGCGGGAGCCCGCCGGGAGGTCTTC.

The V call is TRBV5-6, the J call TRBJ1-1; the D gene is possibly TRBD1 (6 bases). The CDR3 runs 16 residues. CDR1 is SGHDT, CDR2 YYEEEE, per germline. V lost 4 bases, J lost 1 base, and 17 bases lay in between. The CDR3 is CASSIRDTGKNTEAFF. DNA of the CDR3: TGTGCCAGCAGCATCCGGGACACCGGGAAGAACACTGAAGCTTTCTTT.

The V and J genes are TRBV30 and TRBJ2-6; D possibly corresponds to TRBD2 (6 bases). The CDR3 has 18 residues. The germline V gene has CDR1 GTSNPN and CDR2 SVGIG (reference sequence). V was cut by 4 bases and J by 2 bases, with 21 bases left in between. Here the CDR3 DNA reads TGTGCCTGGATGGGGACTCAAGGTCCCTTCGCTGGGGCCAACGTCCTGACTTTC. Translated, it gives CAWMGTQGPFAGANVLTF.

The chain employs TRBV5-5 and TRBJ1-2; TRBD1 matches 7 bases. V lost 1 base and J lost 3; bases outside the gene matches: 12. In germline, CDR1 is SGHKS, CDR2 YYEKEE (reference sequence). The CDR3 spans 17 residues. Written as DNA, the CDR3 is TGTGCCAGCAGCTTGCTCCCCTCGACAGGGACAGACTATGGCTACACCTTC. It codes for CASSLLPSTGTDYGYTF.

The V gene is TRBV6-7, the J gene TRBJ2-7; no firm D call. TRBV6-7 is an ORF for which the function is uncertain. Trimming left V 2 bases short and J 6 bases short, with 5 bases between. CDR3 size: 11 residues. This CDR3 is CASSYAVEQYF. DNA for the CDR3: TGTGCCAGCAGTTACGCGGTCGAGCAGTACTTC.

J is TRBJ2-7 and V is TRBV11-2, with 12 bases fitting TRBD1. Germline V gene sequence: CDR1 SGHAT, CDR2 FQNNGV. Trimming removed 5 bases from V and 5 bases from J; junction bases left unmatched: 7. The CDR3 spans 15 residues. As DNA, the CDR3 is TGTGCCAGCAGCAGCCCGGGACAGGGGGCCCACGAGCAGTACTTC. Translated: CASSSPGQGAHEQYF.

This clone came up once. This chain connects TRBV21-1 to TRBJ1-4; the table's TRBD1 call for D was not verified on the DNA. TRBV21-1 is reported as a pseudogene. The CDR3 loop spans 11 amino acids. CDR3 bases: TGTGCCAGCAGCAAGTGGGCAAAACTGTTTTTT. Translated: CASSKWAKLFF.

The rearrangement joins TRBV6-6 to TRBJ1-3; D is perhaps TRBD1 (5 bases). The CDR3 contains 15 residues. Germline V lookup: CDR1 MNHNY, CDR2 SVGAGI (reference sequence). Trimming shortened V by 2 bases and J by 3 bases, and 11 bases separated the two germline ends. The CDR3 DNA reads TGTGCCAGCAGTTACAGCGGGCAGGGTGGAAACACCATATATTTT. As protein: CASSYSGQGGNTIYF.

This rearrangement joins TRBV18 to TRBJ2-5, with D unresolved. CDR1 and CDR2 (germline): KGHSH, LQKENI. This CDR3 spans 13 amino acids. Trimming removed 3 bases from V and 1 base from J, with 6 bases in between. The CDR3 loop is CASSPSPQETQYF. The CDR3 DNA follows: TGTGCCAGCTCACCCTCCCCCCAAGAGACCCAGTACTTC. Together with reference TRBV18 and TRBJ2-5, the CDR3 gives the full variable domain: NAGVMQNPRHLVRRRGQEARLRCSPMKGHSHVYWYRQLPEEGLKFMVYLQKENIIDESGMPKERFSAEFPKEGPSILRIQQVVRGDSAAYFCASSPSPQETQYFGPGTRLLVL.

The chain uses TRBV27 and TRBJ1-2, with 7 nucleotides matching TRBD1. Germline values: CDR1 MNHEY, CDR2 SMNVEV (reference sequence). With V trimmed by 4 bases and J by 3 bases, 2 bases remained unmatched. CDR3 length: 13 residues. The CDR3 DNA sequence: TGTGCCAGCAGTTGGGACAGAGACTATGGCTACACCTTC. As protein: CASSWDRDYGYTF.

J is TRBJ2-1 and V is TRBV19; D is undetermined. The CDR3 runs to 16 residues. Trimming left V 9 bases short and J 6 bases short, with 24 bases between. The germline V gene encodes CDR1 LNHDA and CDR2 SQIVND (reference sequence). CDR3 amino acids: CASKTTGRYVANEQFF. The CDR3 nucleotides are TGTGCCAGCAAGACCACGGGTCGATACGTCGCCAATGAGCAGTTCTTC.

J is TRBJ1-2 and V is TRBV4-3, with 7 positions matching TRBD1. Unmatched junction bases numbered 2, after V lost 4 bases and J lost 3 bases. The germline CDR1 and CDR2 sequences are LGHNA and YSLEER. This CDR3 contains 13 residues. The CDR3 DNA reads as TGCGCCAGCAGCCCGGGACAGCACTATGGCTACACCTTC. It specifies CASSPGQHYGYTF.

This clone was seen once. CDR3: CASSSQGAVSGATPNEQYF. In DNA form, the CDR3 reads TGTGCCAGCAGCTCACAGGGGGCCGTGAGCGGGGCCACCCCCAACGAGCAGTACTTC. The genes are TRBV7-9 and TRBJ2-7; 9 bases fit TRBD1. The CDR3 is 19 amino acids. V was pared by 4 bases and J by 5 bases, with 21 bases of the junction left unmatched. Germline V gene lookup returns CDR1 SEHNR and CDR2 FQNEAQ (reference sequence).

The rearrangement links TRBV28 to TRBJ1-5; 8 bases map to TRBD1. This CDR3 is 15 amino acids long. CDR1 and CDR2 (germline): MDHEN, SYDVKM. After removal of 7 bases from V and 5 bases from J, the junction contained 10 bases not matched to a gene. The CDR3 protein is CASNSPPRGHQPQHF. Here the CDR3 DNA reads TGTGCCAGCAATTCACCCCCCAGGGGGCATCAGCCCCAGCATTTT.

The chain recombines TRBV25-1 with TRBJ1-1; TRBD1 is a possible D gene (5 bases). Germline CDR1 and CDR2: MGHDK and SYGVNS. The CDR3 loop spans 15 amino acids. Trimming removed 2 bases at V and 2 bases at J, with 12 bases between. CDR3: CASSEVGHENTEAFF. CDR3 nucleotide sequence: TGTGCCAGCAGTGAAGTTGGACACGAAAACACTGAAGCTTTCTTT. The whole variable domain, remainder taken from reference TRBV25-1 and TRBJ1-1, is EADIYQTPRYLVIGTGKKITLECSQTMGHDKMYWYQQDPGMELHLIHYSYGVNSTEKGDLSSESTVSRIRTEHFPLTLESARPSHTSQYLCASSEVGHENTEAFFGQGTRLTVV.

The V call is TRBV5-4, the J call TRBJ2-5, with TRBD2 as a possible D gene (6 bases). The CDR3 spans 17 residues. V was trimmed by 4 bases and J by 4 bases, leaving 23 bases between them. Germline assignment: CDR1 SGHNT and CDR2 YYREEE (reference sequence). CDR3 in DNA: TGTGCCAGCAGCCAACATCCGGCTAGCCGGGGAGGAGAGACCCAGTACTTC. The encoded protein is CASSQHPASRGGETQYF.

The J gene is TRBJ2-3, the V gene TRBV4-2; 8 bases map to TRBD1. With 2 bases clipped from V and 4 bases from J, the junction kept 8 bases outside the gene matches. The CDR3 is 16 residues long. Germline loops: CDR1 LGHNA, CDR2 YNFKEQ. CDR3: CASSQLGQGRPDTQYF. CDR3 DNA sequence: TGTGCCAGCAGCCAACTAGGACAGGGTCGCCCAGATACGCAGTATTTT.